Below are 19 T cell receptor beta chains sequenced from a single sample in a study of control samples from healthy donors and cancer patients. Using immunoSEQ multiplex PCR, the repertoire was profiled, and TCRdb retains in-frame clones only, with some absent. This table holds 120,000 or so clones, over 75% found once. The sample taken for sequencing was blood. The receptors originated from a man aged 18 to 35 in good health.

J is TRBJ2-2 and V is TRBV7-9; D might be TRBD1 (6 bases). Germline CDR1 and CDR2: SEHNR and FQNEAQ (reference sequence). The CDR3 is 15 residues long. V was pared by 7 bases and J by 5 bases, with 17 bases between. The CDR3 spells CASKLVQGKTGELFF. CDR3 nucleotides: TGTGCCAGCAAATTGGTACAGGGAAAGACCGGGGAGCTGTTTTTT. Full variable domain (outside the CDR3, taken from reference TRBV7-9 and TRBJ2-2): DTGVSQNPRHKITKRGQNVTFRCDPISEHNRLYWYRQTLGQGPEFLTYFQNEAQLEKSRLLSDRFSAERPKGSFSTLEIQRTEQGDSAMYLCASKLVQGKTGELFFGEGSRLTVL.

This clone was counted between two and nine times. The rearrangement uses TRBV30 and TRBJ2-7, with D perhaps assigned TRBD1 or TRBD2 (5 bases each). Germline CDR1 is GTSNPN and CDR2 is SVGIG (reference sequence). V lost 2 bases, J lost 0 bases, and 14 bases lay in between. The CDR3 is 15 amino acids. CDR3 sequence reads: CAWSTGTYSSYEQYF. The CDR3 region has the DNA TGTGCCTGGAGTACCGGGACGTATAGCTCCTACGAGCAGTACTTC.

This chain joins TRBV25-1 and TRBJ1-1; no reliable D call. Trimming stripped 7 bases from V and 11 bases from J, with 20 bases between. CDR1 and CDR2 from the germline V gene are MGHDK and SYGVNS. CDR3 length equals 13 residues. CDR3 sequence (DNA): TGTGCCAGCACCACAATAGGTGGGTTAAGGGCTTTCTTT. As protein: CASTTIGGLRAFF.

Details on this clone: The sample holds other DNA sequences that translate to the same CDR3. The CDR3 protein is CASSVDRDTQYF. For the CDR3, the DNA is TGTGCCAGCAGCGTAGATAGAGATACGCAGTATTTT. The gene calls are TRBV9 and TRBJ2-3; no clear D. The CDR3 has 12 amino acids. V lost 0 bases and J 5 bases, leaving 4 bases between the germline ends. The V gene's germline CDR1 is SGDLS and CDR2 YYNGEE.

Here the CDR3 reads CASSLGLAGTYEQYF. In DNA, the CDR3 is TGTGCCAGCAGCTTGGGACTAGCGGGAACCTACGAGCAGTACTTC. V and J are TRBV5-8 and TRBJ2-7; 11 nucleotides align to TRBD2. Germline CDR1 and CDR2: SGHTS and YDEGEE. J lost 2 bases, V lost 0 bases, and 1 base had no gene match. The CDR3 has 15 residues.

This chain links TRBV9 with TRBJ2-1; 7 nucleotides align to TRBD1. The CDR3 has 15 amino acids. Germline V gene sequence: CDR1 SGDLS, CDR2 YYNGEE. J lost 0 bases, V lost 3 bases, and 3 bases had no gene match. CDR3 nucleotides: TGTGCCAGCAGCGGGGGACAGCCCTCCTACAATGAGCAGTTCTTC. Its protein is CASSGGQPSYNEQFF.

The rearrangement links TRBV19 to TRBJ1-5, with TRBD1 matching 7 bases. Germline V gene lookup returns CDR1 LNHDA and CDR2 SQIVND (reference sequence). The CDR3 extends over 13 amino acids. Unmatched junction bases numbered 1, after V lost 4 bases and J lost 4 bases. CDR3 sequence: CASSTDRNQPQHF. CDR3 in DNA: TGTGCCAGTAGTACGGACAGGAATCAGCCCCAGCATTTT. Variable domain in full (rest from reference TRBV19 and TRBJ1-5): DGGITQSPKYLFRKEGQNVTLSCEQNLNHDAMYWYRQDPGQGLRLIYYSQIVNDFQKGDIAEGYSVSREKKESFPLTVTSAQKNPTAFYLCASSTDRNQPQHFGDGTRLSIL.

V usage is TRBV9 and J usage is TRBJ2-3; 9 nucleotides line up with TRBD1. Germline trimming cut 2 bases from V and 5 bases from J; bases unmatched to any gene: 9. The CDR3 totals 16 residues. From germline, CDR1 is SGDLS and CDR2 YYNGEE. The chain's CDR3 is CASSVGTGGAEDTQYF. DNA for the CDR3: TGTGCCAGCAGCGTGGGAACAGGGGGCGCGGAAGATACGCAGTATTTT.

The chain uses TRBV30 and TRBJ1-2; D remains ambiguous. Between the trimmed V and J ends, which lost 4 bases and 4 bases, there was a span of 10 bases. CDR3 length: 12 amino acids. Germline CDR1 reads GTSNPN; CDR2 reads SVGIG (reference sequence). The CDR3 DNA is TGTGCCTGGAAGGTGGGAGGCTATGGCTACACCTTC. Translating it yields CAWKVGGYGYTF.

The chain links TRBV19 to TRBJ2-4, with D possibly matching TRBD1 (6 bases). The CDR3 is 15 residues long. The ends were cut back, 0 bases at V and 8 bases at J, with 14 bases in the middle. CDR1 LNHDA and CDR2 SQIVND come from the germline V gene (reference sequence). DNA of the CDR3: TGTGCCAGTAGTATAGAAACACAGGGTAAAGACATTCAGTACTTC. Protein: CASSIETQGKDIQYF.

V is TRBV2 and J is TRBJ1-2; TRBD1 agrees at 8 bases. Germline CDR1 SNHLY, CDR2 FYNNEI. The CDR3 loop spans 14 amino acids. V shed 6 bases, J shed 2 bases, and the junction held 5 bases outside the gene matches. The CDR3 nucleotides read TGTGCCAGCAGGGTTGGACAGGGAAACTATGGCTACACCTTC. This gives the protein CASRVGQGNYGYTF.

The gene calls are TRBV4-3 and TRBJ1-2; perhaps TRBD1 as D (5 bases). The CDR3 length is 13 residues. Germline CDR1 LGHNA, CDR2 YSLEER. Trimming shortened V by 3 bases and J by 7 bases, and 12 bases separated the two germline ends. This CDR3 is CASSHDSLSGYTF. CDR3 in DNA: TGCGCCAGCAGCCATGACAGTTTGTCTGGCTACACCTTC.

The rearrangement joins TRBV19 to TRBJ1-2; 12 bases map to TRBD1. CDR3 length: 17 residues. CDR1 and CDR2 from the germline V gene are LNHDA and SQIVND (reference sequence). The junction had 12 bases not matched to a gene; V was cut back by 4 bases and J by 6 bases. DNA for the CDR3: TGTGCCAGTAGTACCCCGGGACAGGGGGCTAGTCGGGATGGCTACACCTTC. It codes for CASSTPGQGASRDGYTF.

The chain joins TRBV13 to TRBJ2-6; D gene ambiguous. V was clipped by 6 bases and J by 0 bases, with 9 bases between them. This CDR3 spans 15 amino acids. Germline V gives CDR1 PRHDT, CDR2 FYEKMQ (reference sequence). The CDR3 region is CASSSRSSGANVLTF. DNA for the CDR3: TGTGCCAGCAGTTCTAGAAGCTCTGGGGCCAACGTCCTGACTTTC.

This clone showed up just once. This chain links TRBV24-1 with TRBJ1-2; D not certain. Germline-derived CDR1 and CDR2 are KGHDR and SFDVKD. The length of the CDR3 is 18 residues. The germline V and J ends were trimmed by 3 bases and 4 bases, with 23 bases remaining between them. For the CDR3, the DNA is TGTGCCACCAGTGATCCAAAATCGCCAACACGGGAGGCCTATGGCTACACCTTC. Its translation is CATSDPKSPTREAYGYTF.

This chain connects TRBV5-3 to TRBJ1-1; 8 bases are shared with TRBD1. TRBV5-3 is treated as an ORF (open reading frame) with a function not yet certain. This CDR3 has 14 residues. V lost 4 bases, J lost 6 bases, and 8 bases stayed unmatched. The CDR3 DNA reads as TGTGCCAGAAGCCTAGGACAGGGTTGGCCTGAAGCTTTCTTT. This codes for CARSLGQGWPEAFF.

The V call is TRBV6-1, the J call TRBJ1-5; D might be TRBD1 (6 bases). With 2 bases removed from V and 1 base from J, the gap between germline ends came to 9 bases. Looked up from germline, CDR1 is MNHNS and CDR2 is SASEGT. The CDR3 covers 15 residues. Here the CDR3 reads CASSEWDISNQPQHF. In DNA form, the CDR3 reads TGTGCCAGCAGTGAATGGGACATCAGCAATCAGCCCCAGCATTTT.

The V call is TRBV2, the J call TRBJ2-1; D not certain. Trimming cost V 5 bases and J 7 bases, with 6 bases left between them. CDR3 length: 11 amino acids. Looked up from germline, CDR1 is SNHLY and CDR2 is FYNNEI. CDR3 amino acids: CASSLTNEQFF. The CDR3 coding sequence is TGTGCCAGCAGTTTGACGAATGAGCAGTTCTTC.

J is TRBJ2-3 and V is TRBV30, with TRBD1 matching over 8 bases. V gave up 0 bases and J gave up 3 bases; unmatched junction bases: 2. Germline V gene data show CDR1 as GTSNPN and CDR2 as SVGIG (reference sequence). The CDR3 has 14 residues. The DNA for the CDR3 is TGTGCCTGGAGTGTAACAGGGGGAACAGATACGCAGTATTTT. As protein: CAWSVTGGTDTQYF.